This entry lists 25 T cell receptor beta chains sequenced from one sample in a study of T cell responses to AZD1222 COVID-19 vaccine. Profiling relied on immunoSEQ multiplex PCR, and the TCRdb table lists in-frame clones only, not all of them. The top ten clones hold around 4.5% of a sample with roughly 77,000 clones, 92% of them seen once. Sequences were derived from peripheral blood, sampled 28 days after the second AZD1222 dose. The receptor set was obtained from an adult who received the AZD1222 COVID-19 vaccine.

J is TRBJ2-5 and V is TRBV5-6; weak D call: TRBD2 (5 bases). The CDR3 loop spans 16 amino acids. The germline V and J ends were trimmed by 0 bases and 0 bases, with 12 bases remaining between them. CDR1 SGHDT and CDR2 YYEEEE come from the germline V gene. DNA of the CDR3: TGTGCCAGCAGCTTGGGGGCGGAGGTATACCAAGAGACCCAGTACTTC. Its protein product is CASSLGAEVYQETQYF. Drawing the rest from reference TRBV5-6 and TRBJ2-5, the complete variable domain is DAGVTQSPTHLIKTRGQQVTLRCSPKSGHDTVSWYQQALGQGPQFIFQYYEEEERQRGNFPDRFSGHQFPNYSSELNVNALLLGDSALYLCASSLGAEVYQETQYFGPGTRLLVL.

The rearrangement joins TRBV5-1 to TRBJ2-3; unclear D gene. V was clipped by 1 base and J by 6 bases, with 9 bases between them. CDR1 is SGHRS and CDR2 is YFSETQ in the germline V gene. The CDR3 length is 13 residues. The CDR3 DNA sequence: TGCGCCAGCAGCTTGTACGGCTGGGATACGCAGTATTTT. Translating gives CASSLYGWDTQYF. The entire variable domain, with the rest obtained from reference TRBV5-1 and TRBJ2-3, is as follows: KAGVTQTPRYLIKTRGQQVTLSCSPISGHRSVSWYQQTPGQGLQFLFEYFSETQRNKGNFPGRFSGRQFSNSRSEMNVSTLELGDSALYLCASSLYGWDTQYFGPGTRLTVL.

The V call is TRBV30, the J call TRBJ1-2; D remains unclear. V was trimmed by 3 bases and J by 0 bases, leaving 8 bases between them. Germline CDR1 GTSNPN, CDR2 SVGIG (reference sequence). CDR3 size: 13 residues. CDR3: CAWSPGANYGYTF. CDR3 DNA sequence: TGTGCCTGGAGCCCTGGAGCTAACTATGGCTACACCTTC.

The chain couples TRBV18 to TRBJ1-4; possibly TRBD1 for D (6 bases). Germline V gene lookup returns CDR1 KGHSH and CDR2 LQKENI. The V end was cut by 1 base, the J end by 8 bases, with 14 bases between. CDR3 length: 15 residues. The CDR3 region is CASSPLGAGGEKLFF. The CDR3 coding sequence is TGTGCCAGCTCACCACTGGGGGCAGGAGGCGAAAAACTGTTTTTT.

This rearrangement joins TRBV5-1 to TRBJ1-5, with D unclear. V lost 2 bases, J lost 7 bases, and 10 bases lay in between. Germline-derived CDR1 and CDR2 are SGHRS and YFSETQ. The CDR3 is 13 residues long. The chain's CDR3 is CASSLLSGQPQHF. The CDR3 region has the DNA TGCGCCAGCAGCTTACTCTCAGGACAGCCCCAGCATTTT.

The chain employs TRBV7-9 and TRBJ2-1; 10 bases are a match to TRBD2. Germline CDR1 and CDR2: SEHNR and FQNEAQ (reference sequence). The CDR3 sequence is 16 residues long. The J segment lost 6 bases and the V segment lost 2 bases, leaving 7 bases of the junction unmatched. The DNA for the CDR3 is TGTGCCAGCAGCTTACCGGCTAGCGGGAGAGGCAATGAGCAGTTCTTC. Protein: CASSLPASGRGNEQFF.

This chain uses TRBV20-1 with TRBJ1-3, with unresolved D. From germline, CDR1 is DFQATT and CDR2 SNEGSKA (reference sequence). Trimming cost V 3 bases and J 8 bases, with 8 bases left between them. CDR3 length: 11 residues. DNA for the CDR3: TGCAGTGCTAGGTTTACGGACACCATATATTTT. Encoded protein: CSARFTDTIYF.

The genes are TRBV11-2 and TRBJ1-2; D call uncertain. The germline V and J ends were trimmed by 4 bases and 1 base, with 7 bases remaining between them. The CDR3 covers 13 residues. From germline, CDR1 is SGHAT and CDR2 FQNNGV. The CDR3 DNA reads as TGTGCCAGCAGCTACGGGGATAACTATGGCTACACCTTC. It yields the protein CASSYGDNYGYTF.

The chain links TRBV7-2 to TRBJ1-2; D gene ambiguous. The CDR3 sequence is 11 residues long. Germline V lookup: CDR1 SGHTA, CDR2 FQGNSA. With 3 bases removed from V and 7 bases from J, the gap between germline ends came to 6 bases. The CDR3 loop reads CASSFSLGYTF. As DNA, the CDR3 is TGTGCCAGCAGCTTCAGCCTTGGCTACACCTTC.

The chain couples TRBV14 to TRBJ2-1, with a tentative D call TRBD2 (5 bases). Germline V gene data show CDR1 as SGHDN and CDR2 as FVKESK. V shed 1 base and J shed 1 base, with 17 bases lying between them. The CDR3 has 18 residues. CDR3 nucleotide sequence: TGTGCCAGCAGCCAAGGTGGGATTGGCTCGGGATCCTACAATGAGCAGTTCTTC. Its translation is CASSQGGIGSGSYNEQFF. The variable domain in full, completed from reference TRBV14 and TRBJ2-1, reads EAGVTQFPSHSVIEKGQTVTLRCDPISGHDNLYWYRRVMGKEIKFLLHFVKESKQDESGMPNNRFLAERTGGTYSTLKVQPAELEDSGVYFCASSQGGIGSGSYNEQFFGPGTRLTVL.

The J gene is TRBJ1-5, the V gene TRBV19; maybe TRBD1 (5 bases). V was shortened by 10 bases and J by 1 base, with 20 bases between the two germline ends. This CDR3 contains 16 residues. Germline CDR1 reads LNHDA; CDR2 reads SQIVND (reference sequence). In nucleotides, the CDR3 is TGTGCCATCTCCTCGCGGGGGAGCCTCAGCAATCAGCCCCAGCATTTT. Its translation is CAISSRGSLSNQPQHF.

The chain joins TRBV28 to TRBJ2-7; D unresolved. Germline V gene data show CDR1 as MDHEN and CDR2 as SYDVKM. V dropped 3 bases and J dropped 0 bases, with 9 bases sitting between them. The CDR3 runs to 14 residues. The CDR3 coding sequence is TGTGCCAGCAGTTTTGCAGGTAGCTCCTACGAGCAGTACTTC. It is translated as CASSFAGSSYEQYF. The complete variable domain, with remaining parts taken from reference TRBV28 and TRBJ2-7, reads DVKVTQSSRYLVKRTGEKVFLECVQDMDHENMFWYRQDPGLGLRLIYFSYDVKMKEKGDIPEGYSVSREKKERFSLILESASTNQTSMYLCASSFAGSSYEQYFGPGTRLTVT.

The chain carries TRBV7-2 and TRBJ1-2; 7 bases agree with TRBD1. Germline assignment: CDR1 SGHTA and CDR2 FQGNSA. The junction had 8 bases not matched to a gene; V was cut back by 2 bases and J by 8 bases. CDR3 length: 14 residues. The CDR3 coding sequence is TGTGCCAGCAGCTTACCACCCAGGGGGAAGGGCTACACCTTC. This gives the protein CASSLPPRGKGYTF.

The sample holds one count of this clone. The V and J genes are TRBV5-1 and TRBJ1-1; a possible D gene is TRBD1 (5 bases). The CDR3 runs to 13 residues. The V and J ends lost 3 bases and 1 base respectively, with 7 bases between them. Germline V gene data show CDR1 as SGHRS and CDR2 as YFSETQ. Here the CDR3 DNA reads TGCGCCAGCAGCTCGACAGCGAACACTGAAGCTTTCTTT. It specifies CASSSTANTEAFF.

This chain uses TRBV19 with TRBJ1-1, with D unclear. The V and J ends lost 7 bases and 1 base respectively, with 10 bases between them. Germline assignment: CDR1 LNHDA and CDR2 SQIVND (reference sequence). The CDR3 has 13 residues. CDR3: CASNQGGNTEAFF. The CDR3 DNA reads TGTGCCAGTAACCAAGGCGGGAACACTGAAGCTTTCTTT. The full variable domain, in which reference TRBV19 and TRBJ1-1 provide the parts outside the CDR3, is DGGITQSPKYLFRKEGQNVTLSCEQNLNHDAMYWYRQDPGQGLRLIYYSQIVNDFQKGDIAEGYSVSREKKESFPLTVTSAQKNPTAFYLCASNQGGNTEAFFGQGTRLTVV.

This clone was seen once. The rearrangement uses TRBV7-6 and TRBJ1-1; D may be TRBD1 (6 bases). The CDR3 extends over 14 amino acids. Trimming removed 0 bases at V and 1 base at J, with 6 bases between. The V gene's germline CDR1 is SGHVS and CDR2 FNYEAQ. The CDR3 spells CASSLATGNTEAFF. The DNA of the CDR3 is TGTGCCAGCAGCTTAGCGACAGGGAACACTGAAGCTTTCTTT.

The genes are TRBV4-3 and TRBJ1-2; D is ambiguous. Trimming shortened V by 3 bases and J by 7 bases, and 12 bases separated the two germline ends. The CDR3 has 13 amino acids. CDR1 is LGHNA, CDR2 YSLEER, per germline. CDR3 sequence reads: CASSQKGGSGYTF. The CDR3 DNA reads as TGCGCCAGCAGCCAGAAGGGAGGGTCTGGCTACACCTTC.

This chain joins TRBV11-2 and TRBJ2-7, with D possibly called TRBD1 or TRBD2 (5 bases each). Germline lookup yields CDR1 SGHAT and CDR2 FQNNGV. The CDR3 runs 17 residues. V dropped 0 bases and J dropped 2 bases, with 17 bases sitting between them. The CDR3 protein is CASSLDRGPRPPYEQYF. The CDR3 DNA is TGTGCCAGCAGCTTAGATCGGGGCCCCCGCCCCCCCTACGAGCAGTACTTC.

The rearrangement uses TRBV30 and TRBJ1-5; D is possibly TRBD1 (6 bases). This CDR3 spans 13 amino acids. Trimming pared 3 bases from V and 2 bases from J, leaving 8 bases between. In germline, CDR1 is GTSNPN, CDR2 SVGIG (reference sequence). The CDR3 loop is CAWRQGGNQPQHF. The DNA of the CDR3 is TGTGCCTGGAGACAGGGTGGCAATCAGCCCCAGCATTTT. Supplemented by reference TRBV30 and TRBJ1-5, the full variable domain reads SQTIHQWPATLVQPVGSPLSLECTVEGTSNPNLYWYRQAAGRGLQLLFYSVGIGQISSEVPQNLSASRPQDRQFILSSKKLLLSDSGFYLCAWRQGGNQPQHFGDGTRLSIL.

The V and J genes are TRBV20-1 and TRBJ1-2; D possibly corresponds to TRBD1 (6 bases). V was pared by 3 bases and J by 4 bases, with 9 bases between. The CDR3 extends over 12 amino acids. Germline V lookup: CDR1 DFQATT, CDR2 SNEGSKA (reference sequence). CDR3 sequence (DNA): TGCAGTGCTAGTTCACAGGGCTATGGCTACACCTTC. This gives the protein CSASSQGYGYTF.

The chain uses TRBV6-2 or TRBV6-3 and TRBJ1-5; D remains unclear. Trimming stripped 5 bases from V and 0 bases from J, with 8 bases between. There are 14 residues in the CDR3. The germline gives CDR1 MNHEY, CDR2 SVGEGT. The CDR3 sequence is CASSTSDSNQPQHF. CDR3 DNA: TGTGCCAGCAGTACCTCGGATAGCAATCAGCCCCAGCATTTT.

This rearrangement joins TRBV7-9 to TRBJ2-7; 11 bases align to TRBD2. CDR3 size: 14 residues. Trimming took 3 bases from V and 9 from J; bases not matched to a gene: 7. The germline gives CDR1 SEHNR, CDR2 FQNEAQ (reference sequence). CDR3: CASSFGLAGTAQYF. CDR3 sequence (DNA): TGTGCCAGCAGCTTTGGACTAGCGGGTACGGCGCAGTACTTC.

The chain carries TRBV15 and TRBJ1-1; TRBD1 aligns across 10 bases. The germline V gene has CDR1 LNHNV and CDR2 YYDKDF (reference sequence). V was pared by 0 bases and J by 7 bases, with 11 bases of the junction left unmatched. This CDR3 region has 17 residues. In DNA, the CDR3 is TGTGCCACCAGCAGAGATCGCCTGGGACAGGGGTCTAGTGAAGCTTTCTTT. This gives the protein CATSRDRLGQGSSEAFF.

This rearrangement joins TRBV12-3 or TRBV12-4 to TRBJ2-7; either TRBD1 or TRBD2 may fit D (5 bases each). This CDR3 has 11 amino acids. Deletions cut 6 bases from V and 6 bases from J, with 9 bases between. The CDR3 DNA follows: TGTGCCAGCAGCCCGGGGCGCGAGCAGTACTTC. It encodes CASSPGREQYF.

The V gene is TRBV4-1, the J gene TRBJ1-2; no clear D. This CDR3 has 15 amino acids. The germline gives CDR1 MGHRA, CDR2 YSYEKL. The V gene lost 0 bases and the J gene lost 0 bases, with 8 bases spanning the gap. CDR3 DNA: TGCGCCAGCAGCCAAGAGGGGTCGGCTAACTATGGCTACACCTTC. This encodes CASSQEGSANYGYTF.